This is a list of T cell receptor beta chains from one sample in a study of graft-versus-host responses after intestinal transplantation. No antigens are known for them. Clones were read by immunoSEQ multiplex PCR, and TCRdb kept only the in-frame ones, dropping some. Among more than 70,000 clones listed, roughly 90% were seen once. The sample here was unstimulated CD4+ T cells sorted from spleen or lymph node cells, taken before intestinal transplant. These receptors originate from a human donor who received an intestinal transplant. Both conserved end residues are part of each CDR3. A D gene is named only where the DNA matches it firmly. A row's size may be missing; if present it is once, few, many or a size class.

j_gene	v_gene	d_gene	abundance	CDR3nt	CDR3aa
TRBJ1-5	TRBV6-6	-	-	TGTGCCAGCAGCCGGGACATTAATCAGCCCCAGCATTTT	CASSRDINQPQHF
TRBJ1-2	TRBV6-6	-	-	TGTGCCAGCACCTACGAGGACTATGGCTACACCTTC	CASTYEDYGYTF
TRBJ2-7	TRBV18	-	-	TGTGCCAGCTCACCCGACGGGCAGGGGACCTCCTACGAGCAGTACTTC	CASSPDGQGTSYEQYF
TRBJ2-1	TRBV7-8	TRBD2	-	TGTGCCAGCAGCTTATTGGCTAGCGGGGGATACCAGTTCTTC	CASSLLASGGYQFF
TRBJ1-1	TRBV4-1	-	-	TGCGCCAGCAGCCAAGACCCCAATCCGGACACTGAAGCTTTCTTT	CASSQDPNPDTEAFF
TRBJ2-5	TRBV5-1	TRBD2	-	TGCGCCAGCAGCCCCGAGCGGGGGGGAGAGACCCAGTACTTC	CASSPERGGETQYF
TRBJ1-1	TRBV10-2	TRBD1	-	TGCGCCAGCAGTGACCCCCGACAGGGACGAACTGAAGCTTTCTTT	CASSDPRQGRTEAFF
TRBJ2-1	TRBV10-2	-	-	TGCGCCAGCAGTGATGTAACAGGGCCCGAATATTGGAATGAGCAGTTCTTC	CASSDVTGPEYWNEQFF
TRBJ1-5	TRBV6-1	TRBD1	once	TGTGCCAGCAGAGTAACAGGGGATCAGCCCCAGCATTTT	CASRVTGDQPQHF
TRBJ1-1	TRBV9	TRBD1	once	TGTGCCAGCAGCGCCCAGGGGGCGTCCCGCACTGAAGCTTTCTTT	CASSAQGASRTEAFF
TRBJ1-2	TRBV5-4	TRBD1	-	TGTGCCAGCAGCCAACAGGGGGCACTTTACTATGGCTACACCTTC	CASSQQGALYYGYTF
TRBJ1-2	TRBV5-1	-	-	TGCGCCAGCAGCTTGGAAGCGGGGGGCTACACCTTC	CASSLEAGGYTF
TRBJ2-7	TRBV10-2	-	-	TGCGCCAGCAGTGAGAGGGGATTCAGGTCCAAGCAGTACTTC	CASSERGFRSKQYF
TRBJ2-7	TRBV19	-	-	TGTGCCAGTAGTATGGCAGCGGTCAGCTCCTACGAGCAGTACTTC	CASSMAAVSSYEQYF
TRBJ1-1	TRBV7-8	-	-	TGTGCCAGCAGTAAACAGGGATTTGGGACTGAAGCTTTCTTT	CASSKQGFGTEAFF
TRBJ2-1	TRBV7-2	TRBD1	-	TGTGCCAGCAGCCTCTATTCGACAGGGGTCGTCGATGAGCAGTTCTTC	CASSLYSTGVVDEQFF
TRBJ1-2	TRBV7-9	TRBD1	once	TGTGCCAGCAGCCCCCCCGGGACAGTAAGCTATGGCTACACCTTC	CASSPPGTVSYGYTF
TRBJ2-2	TRBV19	-	-	TGTGCCAGTAGTGCTCTAGGGGGCGGGGAGCTGTTTTTT	CASSALGGGELFF
TRBJ2-7	TRBV5-1	TRBD1	-	TGCGCCAGCAGCCCGGGACAGGGGTCGGGGGAGCAGTACTTC	CASSPGQGSGEQYF
TRBJ2-3	TRBV11-3	TRBD2	-	TGTGCCAGCAGCCCTAGGGGACTAGGCCCAGATACGCAGTATTTT	CASSPRGLGPDTQYF
TRBJ2-4	TRBV7-3	TRBD1	-	TGTGCCAGCAGCCAGGACAGGGCGAACATTCAGTACTTC	CASSQDRANIQYF
TRBJ2-5	TRBV7-3	-	once	TGTGCCAGCAGCGGAGGCGGCCCGCAAGAGACCCAGTACTTC	CASSGGGPQETQYF
TRBJ1-2	TRBV19	TRBD1	-	TGTGCCAGTAGTATAGAGGGGACAGGGGGCGGAGATGGCTACACCTTC	CASSIEGTGGGDGYTF
TRBJ1-4	TRBV6-6	-	once	TGTGCCAGCAGTTACTCGATTTCCGGGATTAATGAAAAACTGTTTTTT	CASSYSISGINEKLFF
TRBJ1-1	TRBV25-1	-	-	TGTGCCAGCAGTGACTGGGGGGGTAGCACTGAAGCTTTCTTT	CASSDWGGSTEAFF
TRBJ2-2	TRBV2	-	-	TGTGCCAGCAGACGGTTGGATGGCGCGGCCGGGGAGCTGTTTTTT	CASRRLDGAAGELFF
TRBJ2-5	TRBV5-1	TRBD2	-	TGCGCCAGCAGCGGGACTAGCGCAGAGACCCAGTACTTC	CASSGTSAETQYF
TRBJ2-3	TRBV7-7	-	-	TGTGCTAGCAGCTTAGGGGGGCGCACGACCACGCAGTATTTT	CASSLGGRTTTQYF
TRBJ2-7	TRBV18	TRBD1	-	TGTGCCAGCTCACCCACCGAGGGACAGTACCACGAGCAGTACTTC	CASSPTEGQYHEQYF
TRBJ2-5	TRBV7-6	-	-	TGTGCCAGCAGCTTGGGGAGACAAGAGACCCAGTACTTC	CASSLGRQETQYF
TRBJ1-2	TRBV6-5	TRBD1	-	TGTGCCAGCAGTTACGGGGACAGGGGGCACGGCTACACCTTC	CASSYGDRGHGYTF
TRBJ2-7	TRBV7-2	-	-	TGTGCCAGCAGCTTAGGGGGGGGCCCGGTGGAGCAGTACTTC	CASSLGGGPVEQYF